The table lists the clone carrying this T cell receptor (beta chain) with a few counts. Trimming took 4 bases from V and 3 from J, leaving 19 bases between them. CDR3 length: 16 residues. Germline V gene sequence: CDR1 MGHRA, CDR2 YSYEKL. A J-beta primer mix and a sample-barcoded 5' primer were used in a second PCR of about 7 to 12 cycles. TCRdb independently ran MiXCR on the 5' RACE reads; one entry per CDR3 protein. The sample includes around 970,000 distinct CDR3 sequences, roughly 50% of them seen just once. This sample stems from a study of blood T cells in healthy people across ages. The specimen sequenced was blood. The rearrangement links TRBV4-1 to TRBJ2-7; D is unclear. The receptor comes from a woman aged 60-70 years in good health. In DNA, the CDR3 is TGCGCCAGCAGCCTAGGATACGGCGTAGGCATCTACGAGCAGTACTTC. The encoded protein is CASSLGYGVGIYEQYF.